This T cell receptor beta chain came from a study of monozygotic twins with inflammatory bowel disease. General study results and limits: Perhaps reflecting limited power, concordant and discordant twins did not differ in repertoire similarity. Among IBD patients, fewer clonotypes were shared with others than among healthy twins, especially with disease activity.

Details on this clonotype: Its antigen is not identified.

From the 5' RACE reads, TCRdb lists one entry per CDR3 protein and no DNA. Its clone listing holds a few hundred thousand distinct CDR3 sequences. The CDR3 has 15 residues. The germline V gene has CDR1 SGHAT and CDR2 FQNNGV. The sequenced material came from blood. The chain combines TRBV11-2 with TRBJ1-5; TCRdb lists TRBD1, though no DNA is available to test this call. The receptor was isolated from a human donor with ulcerative colitis or Crohn's disease, or a healthy co-twin of an affected twin (not recorded which). CDR3 protein: CASSAGTASNQPQHF.